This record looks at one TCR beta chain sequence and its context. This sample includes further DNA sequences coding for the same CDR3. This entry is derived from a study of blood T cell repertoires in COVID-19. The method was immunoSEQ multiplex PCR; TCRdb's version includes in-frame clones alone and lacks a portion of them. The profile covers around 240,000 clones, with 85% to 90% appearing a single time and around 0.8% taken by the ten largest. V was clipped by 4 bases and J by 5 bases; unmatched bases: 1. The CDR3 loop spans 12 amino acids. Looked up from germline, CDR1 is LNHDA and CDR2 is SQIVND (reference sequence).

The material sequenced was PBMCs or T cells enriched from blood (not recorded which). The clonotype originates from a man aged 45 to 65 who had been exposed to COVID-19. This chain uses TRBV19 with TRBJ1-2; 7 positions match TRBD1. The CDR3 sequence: CASSRQGYGYTF. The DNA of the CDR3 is TGTGCCAGTAGTAGACAGGGATATGGCTACACCTTC.